The text below deals with one TCR beta chain. What it recognizes is unknown. CDR1 SEHNR and CDR2 FQNEAQ come from the germline V gene (reference sequence). V was clipped by 2 bases and J by 7 bases; unmatched bases: 7. The length of the CDR3 is 17 residues. Repertoires were generated with immunoSEQ multiplex PCR, while TCRdb's copy carries only in-frame clones and drops some. The sample has about 8,700 clones, approximately 88% seen once. The entry originates in a study of STAT3 mutations in large granular lymphocyte leukemia. Study context: Over half of T-LGLL patients had one or more immunosuppressive regimens.

Study observations and caveats: In T-cell large granular lymphocyte leukemia, about half of patients showed multiple immunodominant subclonotypes.

This clonotype originated in an elderly man with T-cell large granular lymphocyte leukemia. Some clones in this sample may be carry-over from other donors' samples. Sequences were obtained from peripheral blood mononuclear cells. V gene TRBV7-9 combines with J gene TRBJ2-1, with 14 bases aligning to TRBD2. CDR3: CASSLTRTSGGRNEQFF. The CDR3 DNA reads TGTGCCAGCAGCTTAACCCGGACTAGCGGGGGGAGAAATGAGCAGTTCTTC.